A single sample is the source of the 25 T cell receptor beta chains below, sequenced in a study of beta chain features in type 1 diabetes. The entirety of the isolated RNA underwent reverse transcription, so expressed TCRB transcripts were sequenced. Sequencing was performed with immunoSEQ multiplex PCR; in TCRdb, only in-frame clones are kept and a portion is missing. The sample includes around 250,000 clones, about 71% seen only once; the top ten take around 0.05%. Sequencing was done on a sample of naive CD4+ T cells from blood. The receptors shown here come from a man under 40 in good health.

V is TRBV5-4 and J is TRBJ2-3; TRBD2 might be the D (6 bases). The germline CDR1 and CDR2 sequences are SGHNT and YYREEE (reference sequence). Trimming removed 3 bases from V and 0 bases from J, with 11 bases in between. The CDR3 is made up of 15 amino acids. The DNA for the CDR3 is TGTGCCAGCAGCTCAGCGGGTGCGAGCACAGATACGCAGTATTTT. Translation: CASSSAGASTDTQYF.

For the CDR3, the DNA is TGTGCCAGCAGTTTAAGGTTTACGGAGACCCAGTACTTC. Translation: CASSLRFTETQYF. This sequence joins TRBV28 and TRBJ2-5; unclear D gene. This CDR3 has 13 residues. The ends were cut back, 2 bases at V and 5 bases at J, with 9 bases in the middle. Germline V gene data show CDR1 as MDHEN and CDR2 as SYDVKM.

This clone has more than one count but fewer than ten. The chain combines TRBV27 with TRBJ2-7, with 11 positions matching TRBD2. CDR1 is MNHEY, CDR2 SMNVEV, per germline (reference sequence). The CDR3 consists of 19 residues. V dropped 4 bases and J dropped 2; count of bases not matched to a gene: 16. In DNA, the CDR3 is TGTGCCAGCAGTTCCTCGGTGCTAGCGGGAGGCCGACCCCCCTACGAGCAGTACTTC. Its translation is CASSSSVLAGGRPPYEQYF.

CDR3 nucleotide sequence: TGTGCCTGGAGTGTACGGACAGGGGATGAAGCTTTCTTT. Protein sequence: CAWSVRTGDEAFF. This sequence joins TRBV30 and TRBJ1-1, with TRBD1 matching over 9 bases. The junction had 3 bases not matched to a gene; V was cut back by 0 bases and J by 7 bases. The CDR3 is 13 residues long. Germline-derived CDR1 and CDR2 are GTSNPN and SVGIG (reference sequence).

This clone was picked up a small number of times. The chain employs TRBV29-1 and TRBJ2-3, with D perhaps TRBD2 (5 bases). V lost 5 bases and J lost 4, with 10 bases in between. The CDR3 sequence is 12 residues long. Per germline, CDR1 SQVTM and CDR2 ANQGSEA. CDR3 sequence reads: CSVYSAPDTQYF. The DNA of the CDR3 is TGCAGCGTTTATAGCGCCCCAGATACGCAGTATTTT.

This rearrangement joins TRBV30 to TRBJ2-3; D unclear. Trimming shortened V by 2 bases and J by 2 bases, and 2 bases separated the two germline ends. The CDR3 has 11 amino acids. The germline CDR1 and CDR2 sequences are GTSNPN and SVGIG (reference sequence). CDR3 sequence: CAWSYTDTQYF. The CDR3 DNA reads TGTGCCTGGAGTTACACAGATACGCAGTATTTT.

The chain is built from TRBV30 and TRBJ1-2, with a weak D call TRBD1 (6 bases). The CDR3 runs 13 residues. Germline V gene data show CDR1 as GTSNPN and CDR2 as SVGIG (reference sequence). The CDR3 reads CAANRALFYGYTF. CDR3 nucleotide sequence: TGTGCTGCTAACAGGGCTCTCTTCTATGGCTACACCTTC. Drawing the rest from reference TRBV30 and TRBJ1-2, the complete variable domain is SQTIHQWPATLVQPVGSPLSLECTVEGTSNPNLYWYRQAAGRGLQLLFYSVGIGQISSEVPQNLSASRPQDRQFILSSKKLLLSDSGFYLCAANRALFYGYTFGSGTRLTVV.

CDR3 DNA sequence: TGTGCCAGCAGCTGGGAAGAGACCCAGTACTTC. This encodes CASSWEETQYF. V is TRBV7-9 and J is TRBJ2-5; D unclear. This CDR3 is 11 amino acids long. Per the germline V gene, CDR1 is SEHNR and CDR2 is FQNEAQ (reference sequence). V shed 4 bases and J shed 3 bases, with 3 bases lying between them.

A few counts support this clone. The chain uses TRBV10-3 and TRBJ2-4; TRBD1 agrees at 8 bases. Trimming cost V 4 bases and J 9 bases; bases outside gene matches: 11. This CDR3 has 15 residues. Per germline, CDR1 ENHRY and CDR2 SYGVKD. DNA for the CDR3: TGTGCCATCAGTGGACCCGGGACAGGTCTAGGCATTCAGTACTTC. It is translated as CAISGPGTGLGIQYF.

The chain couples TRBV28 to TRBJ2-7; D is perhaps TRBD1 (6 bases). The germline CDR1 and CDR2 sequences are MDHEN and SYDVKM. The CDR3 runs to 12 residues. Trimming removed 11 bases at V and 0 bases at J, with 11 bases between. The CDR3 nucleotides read TGTGCCGTACAGGGAAGCTCCTACGAGCAGTACTTC. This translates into CAVQGSSYEQYF.

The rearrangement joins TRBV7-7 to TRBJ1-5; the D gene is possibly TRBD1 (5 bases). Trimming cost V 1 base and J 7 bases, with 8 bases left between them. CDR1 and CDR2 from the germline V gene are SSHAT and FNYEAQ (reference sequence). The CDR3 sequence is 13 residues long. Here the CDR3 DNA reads TGTGCCAGCAGCTTAGATCGGGGCCAGCCCCAGCATTTT. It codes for CASSLDRGQPQHF.

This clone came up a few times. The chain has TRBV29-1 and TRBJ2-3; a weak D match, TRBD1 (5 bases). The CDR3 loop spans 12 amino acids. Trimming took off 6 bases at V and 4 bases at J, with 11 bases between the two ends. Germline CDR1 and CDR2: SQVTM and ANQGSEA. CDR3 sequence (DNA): TGCAGCGTGACGACAGCGTCAGATACGCAGTATTTT. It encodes CSVTTASDTQYF.

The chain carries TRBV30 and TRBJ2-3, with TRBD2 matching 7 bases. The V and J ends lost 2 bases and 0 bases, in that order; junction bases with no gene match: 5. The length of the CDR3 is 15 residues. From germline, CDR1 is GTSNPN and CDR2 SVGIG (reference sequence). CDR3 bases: TGTGCCTGGAGTCCAGCGGGGTCTAGCACAGATACGCAGTATTTT. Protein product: CAWSPAGSSTDTQYF.

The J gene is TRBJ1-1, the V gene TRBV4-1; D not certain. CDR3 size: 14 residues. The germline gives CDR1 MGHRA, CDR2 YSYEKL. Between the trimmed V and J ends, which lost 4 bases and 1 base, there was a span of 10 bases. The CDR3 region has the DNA TGCGCCAGCAGCCCCTGGGGTCAGAACACTGAAGCTTTCTTT. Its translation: CASSPWGQNTEAFF.

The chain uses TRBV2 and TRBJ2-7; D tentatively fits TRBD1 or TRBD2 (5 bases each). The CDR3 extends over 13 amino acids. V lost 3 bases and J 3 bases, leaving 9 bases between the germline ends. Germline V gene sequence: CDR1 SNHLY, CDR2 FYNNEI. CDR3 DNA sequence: TGTGCCAGCAGTGAGGGACGGAACTACGAGCAGTACTTC. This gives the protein CASSEGRNYEQYF.

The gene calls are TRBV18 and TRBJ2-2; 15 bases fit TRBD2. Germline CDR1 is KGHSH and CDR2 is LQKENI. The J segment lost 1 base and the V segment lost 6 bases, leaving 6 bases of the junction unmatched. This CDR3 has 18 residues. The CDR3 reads CASSKGLAGGLNTGELFF. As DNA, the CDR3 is TGTGCCAGCTCGAAGGGACTAGCGGGAGGACTGAACACCGGGGAGCTGTTTTTT.

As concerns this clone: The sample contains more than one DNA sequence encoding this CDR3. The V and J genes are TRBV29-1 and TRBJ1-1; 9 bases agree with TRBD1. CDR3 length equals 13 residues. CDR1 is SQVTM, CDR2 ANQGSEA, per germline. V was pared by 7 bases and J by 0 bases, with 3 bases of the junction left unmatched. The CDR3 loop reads CSAGQGMNTEAFF. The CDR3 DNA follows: TGCAGCGCTGGACAGGGGATGAACACTGAAGCTTTCTTT.

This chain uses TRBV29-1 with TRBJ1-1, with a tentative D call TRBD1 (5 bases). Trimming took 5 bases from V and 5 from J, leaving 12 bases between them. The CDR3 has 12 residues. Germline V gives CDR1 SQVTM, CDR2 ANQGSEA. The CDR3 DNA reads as TGCAGCGTTTCCTCAGGGACTACTGAAGCTTTCTTT. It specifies CSVSSGTTEAFF.

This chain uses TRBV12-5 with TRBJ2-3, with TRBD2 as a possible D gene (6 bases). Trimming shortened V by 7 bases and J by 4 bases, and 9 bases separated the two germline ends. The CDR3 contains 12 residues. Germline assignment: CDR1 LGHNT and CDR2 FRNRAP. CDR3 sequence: CASVSGSDTQYF. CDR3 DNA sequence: TGTGCTAGTGTTAGCGGTTCAGATACGCAGTATTTT.

The CDR3 coding sequence is TGTGCCAGCAGCTTGTTGGCGAGCTCCTACAATGAGCAGTTCTTC. Amino acid sequence: CASSLLASSYNEQFF. The J gene is TRBJ2-1, the V gene TRBV5-6; D call uncertain. The V end was cut by 1 base, the J end by 0 bases, with 8 bases between. Germline-derived CDR1 and CDR2 are SGHDT and YYEEEE. CDR3 length: 15 residues.

DNA of the CDR3: TGTGCCAGCAGCTTAACGGGAAAGGGAGTGGACATTCAGTACTTC. Encoded protein: CASSLTGKGVDIQYF. The genes are TRBV7-8 and TRBJ2-4; maybe TRBD2 (5 bases). The CDR3 is 15 amino acids. Germline V gene sequence: CDR1 SGHVS, CDR2 FQNEAQ. The V end lost 2 bases, the J end lost 8 bases, and 16 bases lay between the germline ends. Supplemented by reference TRBV7-8 and TRBJ2-4, the full variable domain reads GAGVSQSPRYKVAKRGQDVALRCDPISGHVSLFWYQQALGQGPEFLTYFQNEAQLDKSGLPSDRFFAERPEGSVSTLKIQRTQQEDSAVYLCASSLTGKGVDIQYFGAGTRLSVL.

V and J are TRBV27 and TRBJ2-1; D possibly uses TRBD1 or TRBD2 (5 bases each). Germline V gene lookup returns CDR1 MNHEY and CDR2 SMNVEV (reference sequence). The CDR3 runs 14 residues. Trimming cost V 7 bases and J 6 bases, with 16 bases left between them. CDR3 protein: CASMRRWDLNEQFF. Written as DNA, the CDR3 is TGTGCCAGCATGAGACGATGGGACCTCAATGAGCAGTTCTTC.

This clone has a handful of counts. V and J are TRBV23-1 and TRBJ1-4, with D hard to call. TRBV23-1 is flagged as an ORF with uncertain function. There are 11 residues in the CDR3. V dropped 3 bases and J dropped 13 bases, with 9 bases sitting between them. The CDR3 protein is CASSQSTGLFF. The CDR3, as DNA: TGCGCCAGCAGTCAGTCCACTGGACTGTTTTTT.

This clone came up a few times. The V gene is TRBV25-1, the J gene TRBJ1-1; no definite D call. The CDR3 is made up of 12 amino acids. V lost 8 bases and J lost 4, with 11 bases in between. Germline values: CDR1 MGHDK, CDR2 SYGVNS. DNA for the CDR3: TGTGCCAGCGGAGGGTTCGGCACTGAAGCTTTCTTT. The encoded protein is CASGGFGTEAFF.

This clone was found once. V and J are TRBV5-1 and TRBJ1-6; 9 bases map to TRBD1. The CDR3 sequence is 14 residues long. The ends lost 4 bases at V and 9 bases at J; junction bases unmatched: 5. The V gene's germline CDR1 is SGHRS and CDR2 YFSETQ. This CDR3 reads CASSRGQGASPLHF. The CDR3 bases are TGCGCCAGCAGCCGGGGACAGGGCGCTTCACCCCTCCACTTT.